Described below is a single TCR beta chain sequence and its context. Original processing methods: From reference gene primer amplification, estimates of nucleated cell counts were derived. Data came from immunoSEQ multiplex PCR; TCRdb stores just in-frame clones and leaves some out. V and J calls and clone size are as listed in that table; D and trimming were resolved from the DNA. Of about 63,000 clones detected, approximately 92% appear once; the ten largest clones hold around 4.3%. In germline, CDR1 is LGHNA, CDR2 YNFKEQ. The CDR3 totals 14 residues. V lost 1 base, J lost 10 bases, and 11 bases lay in between. This entry belongs to a study of blood T cell repertoires in COVID-19. Study at large: Samples representing acute and convalescent COVID-19 were sourced from the United States, Italy and Spain. PBMCs, B-cell-depleted T cells, or T cells were the source of the cDNA or gDNA that made up the material.

Sequencing was performed on peripheral blood. This sequence originates from a man over 45 with active COVID-19. V usage is TRBV4-2 and J usage is TRBJ1-6, with D unresolved. The CDR3 loop reads CASSQGGSGSPLHF. The DNA for the CDR3 is TGTGCCAGCAGCCAAGGAGGGTCTGGCTCACCCCTCCACTTT.